This T cell receptor beta chain was sequenced in a study of a mutant IDH1 vaccine in newly diagnosed glioma. Whole-study context: Treatment recipients were about 60% male and around 40% female, and their mean age was around 40 years.

The V end was cut by 8 bases, the J end by 0 bases, with 17 bases between. Germline V gene sequence: CDR1 KGHSH, CDR2 LQKENI. CDR3 length equals 16 residues. Worth noting for this clone: No antigen is known for it.

Some clones are missing from TCRdb's copy, which holds only in-frame ones; the method was immunoSEQ multiplex PCR. The table has almost 95,000 clones, under 90% seen once. Time point denoted: week 47, end of study. Every single dose of the vaccine, 300 ug of mutant IDH1 20-mer peptide, came with topical imiquimod. Sequences were derived from PBMCs, sampled from a glioma patient whose treatment included an IDH1 peptide vaccine. The sequence was collected from a woman aged 50 to 60 with glioma. The genes are TRBV18 and TRBJ1-3, with D perhaps TRBD1 (5 bases). CDR3 nucleotides: TGTGCCAGCAGGGGCGGGGACTATCGCTCTGGAAACACCATATATTTT. This sequence encodes CASRGGDYRSGNTIYF.